A selection of T cell receptor beta chains follows, all from one sample in a study of Tregs in tolerant kidney transplant recipients. Some clones are missing from TCRdb's copy, which holds only in-frame ones; the method was immunoSEQ multiplex PCR. The table lists about 110,000 clones, 90% of them singletons. Here the sequenced sample was CD4+ T cells from blood, taken before the transplant. These receptors were taken from a human donor who received a combined kidney and bone marrow transplant. The CDR3 runs from the conserved cysteine through the conserved F or W. A D gene is named only where the DNA matches it firmly. The listing skips clone size in some rows; elsewhere it reads once, few, many or a size class.

j_call v_call clone_size d_call cdr3_nt cdr3_aa
TRBJ2-5 TRBV29-1 NA TRBD2 TGCAGCGTCGCCCGGGAGCGGGGGGTAGGAGAGACCCAGTACTTC CSVARERGVGETQYF
TRBJ1-3 TRBV28 once NA TGTGCCAGCAGTTTACTTTTAGGAAACACCATATATTTT CASSLLLGNTIYF
TRBJ2-2 TRBV29-1 once NA TGCAGCGTCGGGAACACCGGGGAGCTGTTTTTT CSVGNTGELFF
TRBJ1-5 TRBV19 NA NA TGTGCCAGTAGTATCGGGGGGGCCGGGGGGTGGCCCCAGCATTTT CASSIGGAGGWPQHF
TRBJ2-1 TRBV2 NA TRBD2 TGTGCCACCCGGACTAGCATGGATGAGCAGTTCTTC CATRTSMDEQFF
TRBJ1-2 TRBV29-1 NA NA TGCAGCGTTGAAGGGCGGGGATTCTATGGCTACACCTTC CSVEGRGFYGYTF
TRBJ2-2 TRBV11-2 NA NA TGTGCCAGCAGCGACTCCGGGGATGGAACCGGGGAGCTGTTTTTT CASSDSGDGTGELFF
TRBJ2-3 TRBV6-5 NA NA TGTGCCAGCTCTGTAGGGAGCGGCACAGATACGCAGTATTTT CASSVGSGTDTQYF
TRBJ2-7 TRBV11-3 NA NA TGTGCCAGCAGCCACGGGCCAGCAGGGTCCTACGAGCAGTACTTC CASSHGPAGSYEQYF
TRBJ1-2 TRBV5-1 NA NA TGCGCCAGCAGCGCGACAGTGGGCTATGGCTACACCTTC CASSATVGYGYTF
TRBJ2-3 TRBV18 NA NA TGTGCCAGCTCACCGGGGGGGGCTGTCGGTGAGCAGTATTTT CASSPGGAVGEQYF
TRBJ1-2 TRBV7-2 few TRBD1 TGTGCCAGCAGCTCCGGGACAGGGCTTGGCTACACCTTC CASSSGTGLGYTF
TRBJ2-1 TRBV6-4 NA NA TGTGCCAGCAGTAAAAGCGAGACCTACAATGAGCAGTTCTTC CASSKSETYNEQFF
TRBJ1-2 TRBV4-1 few NA TGCGCCAGCAGCCAACTACCTGACACCCGAAACTATGGCTACACCTTC CASSQLPDTRNYGYTF
TRBJ2-3 TRBV15 NA NA TGTGCCACCAGCAGCAGGGGTAGTTGGACAGATACGCAGTATTTT CATSSRGSWTDTQYF
TRBJ2-7 TRBV7-8 NA TRBD1 TGTGCCAGCAGCTGGACAGGGGCAACCTACGAGCAGTACTTC CASSWTGATYEQYF
TRBJ1-1 TRBV6-1 few NA TGTGCCAGCAGTACCGAGGAGATTAAGCCTGAAGCTTTCTTT CASSTEEIKPEAFF
TRBJ1-1 TRBV7-8 NA NA TGTGCCAGCAGCCCAGGACAGAAGAACACTGAAGCTTTCTTT CASSPGQKNTEAFF
TRBJ1-4 TRBV5-4 NA TRBD1 TGTGCCAGCAGCTCGGGACAGGGAGTGGCTAATGAAAAACTGTTTTTT CASSSGQGVANEKLFF
TRBJ2-7 TRBV15 NA NA TGTGCCACCAGCAGAGATCTCAGGGGCCCCTACGAGCAGTACTTC CATSRDLRGPYEQYF
TRBJ2-2 TRBV11-2 NA TRBD1 TGTGCCAGCAGCGTACAGGGGAGCACCGGGGAGCTGTTTTTT CASSVQGSTGELFF
TRBJ1-1 TRBV5-4 NA NA TGTGCCAGCAGCCCGCGGGGGGTGGGGAACACTGAAGCTTTCTTT CASSPRGVGNTEAFF
TRBJ1-1 TRBV18 NA TRBD1 TGTGCCAGCAAAGGGGACAGGGGGCTGGCTGAAGCTTTCTTT CASKGDRGLAEAFF
TRBJ2-7 TRBV15 NA NA TGTGCCACCAGCAGTCTTGCGGTTCGGGAGCAGTACTTC CATSSLAVREQYF
TRBJ2-3 TRBV28 NA TRBD2 TGTGCCAGCAGTTTTGTAGCGGGCGGGGGGGATACGCAGTATTTT CASSFVAGGGDTQYF
TRBJ2-3 TRBV6-1 once TRBD2 TGTGCCAGCACCCGATCCGGGGGGGGCGCAGATACGCAGTATTTT CASTRSGGGADTQYF
TRBJ2-6 TRBV13 NA TRBD1 TGTGCCAGCAGCGACCCGACAGGGATAGAATCTGGGGCCAACGTCCTGACTTTC CASSDPTGIESGANVLTF
TRBJ2-6 TRBV5-1 NA NA TGCGCCAGCAGCCTGGAGCATTCTGGGGCCAACGTCCTGACTTTC CASSLEHSGANVLTF
TRBJ2-2 TRBV30 NA NA TGTGCCTGGAGTCAAGGGGCCCTCACACCTTTCACCGGGGAGCTGTTTTTT CAWSQGALTPFTGELFF
TRBJ2-7 TRBV7-6 few NA TGTGCCAGCAGCTTAGCAGGGGACTACGAGCAGTACTTC CASSLAGDYEQYF
TRBJ2-1 TRBV5-1 NA TRBD2 TGCGCCAGCAGCGATCGGGGGGACAATGAGCAGTTCTTC CASSDRGDNEQFF
TRBJ2-2 TRBV29-1 NA NA TGCAGCGCCCGGGAGAACACCGGGGAGCTGTTTTTT CSARENTGELFF
TRBJ1-1 TRBV5-5 NA NA TGTGCCAGCACCCAATCAGGGGTCAGCTTTGAAGCTTTCTTT CASTQSGVSFEAFF
TRBJ1-4 TRBV7-2 NA NA TGTGCCAGCAGCTTGGGGGGGGCTAATGAAAAACTGTTTTTT CASSLGGANEKLFF
TRBJ1-5 TRBV6-6 once TRBD1 TGTGCCAGCAGGAAGATACAGGGGCCTGATCAGCCCCAGCATTTT CASRKIQGPDQPQHF
TRBJ2-7 TRBV5-6 NA NA TGTGCCAGCAGCCTTGGCAAGGGGGAGCAGTACTTC CASSLGKGEQYF
TRBJ2-2 TRBV13 once NA TGTGCCAGCAGCTTGCCAGGCGGGGAGCTGTTTTTT CASSLPGGELFF
TRBJ1-1 TRBV5-6 NA TRBD1 TGTGCCAGCAGCGAACAGGGGGCCGCGAACACTGAAGCTTTCTTT CASSEQGAANTEAFF
TRBJ1-2 TRBV15 NA NA TGTGCCACCAGCAGAGATAATGCAGGAAGTTATGGCTACACCTTC CATSRDNAGSYGYTF
TRBJ1-5 TRBV19 NA TRBD1 TGTGCCAGTATCGGGGGGACAGGGGGGAGCAATCAGCCCCAGCATTTT CASIGGTGGSNQPQHF
TRBJ2-1 TRBV6-1 NA TRBD2 TGTGCCAGCAGCCAGACTAGCGGGGGTAGTATTGAGCAGTTCTTC CASSQTSGGSIEQFF
TRBJ2-6 TRBV5-6 NA NA TGTGCCAGCAGCTTGGCAGGGTCGAGCTCTGGGGCCAACGTCCTGACTTTC CASSLAGSSSGANVLTF
TRBJ2-7 TRBV6-6 NA TRBD1 TGTGCCAGCAGTTACGCTAACAGGGGTTTCGACGAGCAGTACTTC CASSYANRGFDEQYF
TRBJ2-7 TRBV15 NA TRBD1 TGTGCCACCAGCAGGACGACAGGGGACTCCTACGAGCAGTACTTC CATSRTTGDSYEQYF
TRBJ1-5 TRBV28 NA NA TGTGCCAGCAGCCCGTGGGGCTGGGGGCGAGAGGGCAATCAGCCCCAGCATTTT CASSPWGWGREGNQPQHF
TRBJ1-2 TRBV5-1 few TRBD1 TGCGCCAGCAGCCTGGACAGGGGGCTGGCTAACTATGGCTACACCTTC CASSLDRGLANYGYTF
TRBJ1-1 TRBV7-9 NA TRBD1 TGTGCCAGCAGCTTAGCTAGGGGGCAAGAGGGCGGAAGAGCTTTCTTT CASSLARGQEGGRAFF
TRBJ1-5 TRBV6-6 NA TRBD1 TGTGCCAGCACCAAACAGGGGAATCAGCCCCAGCATTTT CASTKQGNQPQHF